This is a list of T cell receptor beta chains from one sample in a study of cytomegalovirus exposure and HLA in healthy donors. Produced via immunoSEQ multiplex PCR; TCRdb's table is partial and in-frame only. Its table records roughly 200,000 clones. The sequencing input was PBMCs. The receptor set was obtained from a man aged 25 to 40 in good health and CMV-seronegative. CDR3s include the opening cysteine and the closing phenylalanine or tryptophan. The D gene is left open where the match is weak.

>TRBV12-5|TRBJ2-2|.
CASGFVRTVTTGHGELFF
TGTGCTAGTGGTTTTGTCCGGACAGTCACAACGGGGCACGGGGAGCTGTTTTTT
>TRBV29-1|TRBJ2-7|.
CSVEGDIPYEQYF
TGCAGCGTTGAAGGGGACATCCCCTACGAGCAGTACTTC
>TRBV7-8|TRBJ2-1|TRBD2
CASNPASGGYNEQFF
TGTGCCAGCAACCCAGCCAGCGGGGGTTACAATGAGCAGTTCTTC
>TRBV30|TRBJ2-7|TRBD2
CAWRGTSGAYEQYF
TGTGCCTGGAGGGGGACTAGCGGGGCCTACGAGCAGTACTTC
>TRBV6-5|TRBJ2-3|TRBD1
CASSYSGGPTDTQYF
TGTGCCAGCAGTTACTCAGGGGGCCCCACAGATACGCAGTATTTT
>TRBV2|TRBJ1-3|TRBD1
CASTVDRGSGNTIYF
TGTGCCAGCACCGTCGACAGGGGGTCGGGAAACACCATATATTTT
>TRBV6-5|TRBJ1-2|TRBD1
CASTAGTGDGYTF
TGTGCCAGCACCGCCGGGACAGGGGACGGCTACACCTTC
>TRBV7-2|TRBJ2-7|TRBD1
CASSSRQGVEQYF
TGTGCCAGCAGCTCTCGACAGGGGGTCGAGCAGTACTTC
>TRBV27|TRBJ1-4|.
CASSLIQGPGNEKLFF
TGTGCCAGCAGTCTCATCCAGGGGCCGGGTAATGAAAAACTGTTTTTT
>TRBV9|TRBJ2-3|TRBD2
CASSVASGGEDTQYF
TGTGCCAGCAGCGTAGCTAGCGGGGGGGAGGATACGCAGTATTTT
>TRBV5-1|TRBJ2-3|TRBD1
CASSSTSGTGTDTQYF
TGCGCCAGCAGCTCCACCTCCGGGACAGGGACAGATACGCAGTATTTT
>TRBV2|TRBJ1-5|.
CASSAARGGTQPQHF
TGTGCCAGCAGTGCAGCCCGCGGGGGTACTCAGCCCCAGCATTTT
>TRBV14|TRBJ2-5|.
CASSQDLAGSETQYF
TGTGCCAGCAGCCAAGATCTGGCGGGGAGCGAGACCCAGTACTTC
>TRBV6-1|TRBJ1-1|TRBD1
CASRYGTGGSEAFF
TGTGCCAGCAGATACGGGACAGGGGGCTCTGAAGCTTTCTTT
>TRBV5-5|TRBJ2-7|TRBD1
CASSQGGQSYEQYF
TGTGCCAGCAGCCAAGGGGGACAGTCTTACGAGCAGTACTTC
>TRBV5-1|TRBJ2-3|.
CASSLGLVGGTDTQYF
TGCGCCAGCAGCTTGGGACTAGTGGGGGGCACAGATACGCAGTATTTT
>TRBV10-2|TRBJ2-1|TRBD2
CASSVLAGNNEQFF
TGCGCCAGCAGTGTACTAGCGGGTAACAATGAGCAGTTCTTC
>TRBV7-9|TRBJ1-5|.
CASSLGQPPRSNQPQHF
TGTGCCAGCAGCTTAGGCCAACCACCGAGGAGCAATCAGCCCCAGCATTTT
>TRBV10-3|TRBJ1-1|.
CAICRGEGTEAFF
TGTGCCATCTGCCGGGGGGAGGGAACTGAAGCTTTCTTT
>TRBV7-8|TRBJ2-3|TRBD2
CASSPLGGGAPDTQYF
TGTGCCAGCAGCCCTCTTGGCGGGGGGGCACCAGATACGCAGTATTTT
>TRBV27|TRBJ1-2|TRBD1
CASSSTGGLGYGYTF
TGTGCCAGCAGTTCCACAGGGGGCTTGGGCTATGGCTACACCTTC
>TRBV19|TRBJ1-1|.
CASTIQMNTEAFF
TGTGCCAGTACCATCCAGATGAACACTGAAGCTTTCTTT
>TRBV19|TRBJ2-2|TRBD1
CASSRTGGNGELFF
TGTGCCAGTAGTAGGACAGGGGGTAACGGGGAGCTGTTTTTT
>TRBV7-9|TRBJ2-2|.
CASSPQGFAYDGELFF
TGTGCCAGCAGCCCCCAGGGTTTCGCCTACGACGGGGAGCTGTTTTTT
>TRBV5-3|TRBJ2-5|TRBD1
CARSFPWDSQETQYF
TGTGCCAGAAGCTTCCCGTGGGACAGTCAAGAGACCCAGTACTTC
>TRBV19|TRBJ1-6|TRBD1
CASSLDRVDNSPLHF
TGTGCCAGTAGTCTGGACAGGGTCGATAATTCACCCCTCCACTTT
>TRBV11-3|TRBJ2-7|TRBD1
CASSLTTGGYEQYF
TGTGCCAGCAGCTTAACGACAGGGGGCTACGAGCAGTACTTC
>TRBV5-1|TRBJ2-3|.
CASSDGSTDTQYF
TGCGCCAGCAGCGACGGGAGCACAGATACGCAGTATTTT
>TRBV18|TRBJ1-1|.
CASSPGQKMNTEAFF
TGTGCCAGCTCACCGGGCCAAAAGATGAACACTGAAGCTTTCTTT
>TRBV10-3|TRBJ2-4|.
CAISDTRLAKNIQYF
TGTGCCATCAGTGATACGAGACTAGCCAAAAACATTCAGTACTTC
>TRBV6-5|TRBJ2-7|.
CASSYPGGYEQYF
TGTGCCAGCAGTTACCCCGGGGGCTACGAGCAGTACTTC
>TRBV5-6|TRBJ1-1|TRBD1
CASSLGDREETEAFF
TGTGCCAGCAGCTTGGGGGACAGGGAGGAGACTGAAGCTTTCTTT
>TRBV6-6|TRBJ2-7|TRBD1
CASSRAAGTGTYEQYF
TGTGCCAGCAGTCGCGCCGCGGGGACAGGGACCTACGAGCAGTACTTC
>TRBV13|TRBJ2-2|.
CASSLGRAGFRTGELFF
TGTGCCAGCAGCTTAGGCCGGGCGGGATTTCGAACCGGGGAGCTGTTTTTT
>TRBV6-1|TRBJ2-7|TRBD2
CASGLAGGPYEQYF
TGTGCCAGCGGACTAGCGGGAGGGCCCTACGAGCAGTACTTC
>TRBV5-6|TRBJ2-2|.
CASKGRDTGELFF
TGTGCCAGCAAGGGCAGGGACACCGGGGAGCTGTTTTTT
>TRBV19|TRBJ1-1|TRBD1
CASSIAGTGGTEAFF
TGTGCCAGTAGTATAGCCGGGACAGGGGGCACTGAAGCTTTCTTT
>TRBV7-2|TRBJ1-2|.
CASSLDKNYGYTF
TGTGCCAGCAGCTTAGACAAAAACTATGGCTACACCTTC
>TRBV11-2|TRBJ2-2|TRBD2
CASSLRASGGTNTGELFF
TGTGCCAGCAGCTTAAGGGCTAGCGGGGGGACGAACACCGGGGAGCTGTTTTTT
>TRBV28|TRBJ2-7|TRBD1
CASSLWGTASYEQYF
TGTGCCAGCAGTTTATGGGGGACAGCTTCCTACGAGCAGTACTTC
>TRBV5-8|TRBJ2-7|.
CASLADAYEQYF
TGTGCCAGCCTAGCCGACGCCTACGAGCAGTACTTC
>TRBV5-4|TRBJ2-1|TRBD2
CASSLRLAGEQFF
TGTGCCAGCAGCTTGAGGCTAGCGGGTGAGCAGTTCTTC
>TRBV9|TRBJ2-2|TRBD2
CASSVEGRVAGNTGELFF
TGTGCCAGCAGCGTAGAAGGGAGGGTAGCGGGGAACACCGGGGAGCTGTTTTTT
>TRBV4-1|TRBJ1-2|.
CASSQDSTENYGYTF
TGCGCCAGCAGCCAAGATTCTACAGAAAACTATGGCTACACCTTC
>TRBV9|TRBJ2-7|.
CASSFLDGGYEQYF
TGTGCCAGCAGCTTTTTGGACGGAGGCTACGAGCAGTACTTC
>TRBV19|TRBJ1-1|.
CASSLGGGVTDAFF
TGTGCCAGTAGCCTGGGGGGGGGAGTTACTGACGCTTTCTTT
>TRBV7-9|TRBJ2-5|TRBD2
CASSPPLAGGETQYF
TGTGCCAGCAGCCCCCCACTCGCGGGAGGAGAGACCCAGTACTTC
>TRBV30|TRBJ1-1|.
CAWSVVGATEAFF
TGTGCCTGGAGTGTGGTAGGGGCCACTGAAGCTTTCTTT
>TRBV5-1|TRBJ2-3|TRBD1
CASSWGTASTDTQYF
TGCGCCAGCAGCTGGGGGACAGCCAGCACAGATACGCAGTATTTT
>TRBV9|TRBJ1-1|.
CASSVALTGGNTEAFF
TGTGCCAGCAGCGTAGCCCTGACAGGTGGTAACACTGAAGCTTTCTTT
>TRBV18|TRBJ1-3|.
CASSEDSEGNTIYF
TGTGCCAGCTCAGAGGACAGCGAAGGAAACACCATATATTTT
>TRBV19|TRBJ1-2|TRBD1
CASSITTGTGRSNYGYTF
TGTGCCAGTAGTATCACTACCGGGACAGGGAGATCTAACTATGGCTACACCTTC
>TRBV11-2|TRBJ2-7|.
CASSPFPGGPAGEQYF
TGTGCCAGCAGCCCCTTTCCTGGCGGCCCAGCCGGCGAGCAGTACTTC
>TRBV7-7|TRBJ2-3|.
CASSSGVSGTDTQYF
TGTGCCAGCAGCTCCGGGGTATCTGGCACAGATACGCAGTATTTT
>TRBV19|TRBJ1-5|.
CASSISPGAGGQPQHF
TGTGCCAGTAGTATATCGCCAGGGGCCGGAGGTCAGCCCCAGCATTTT
>TRBV2|TRBJ1-6|.
CASSQYVLERDSPLHF
TGTGCCAGCAGTCAGTATGTTTTAGAGAGGGATTCACCCCTCCACTTT
>TRBV18|TRBJ2-7|.
CASSPPGGAREQYF
TGTGCCAGCTCACCACCGGGGGGGGCAAGAGAGCAGTACTTC
>TRBV7-6|TRBJ2-3|TRBD2
CASSPRLAGGQDTQYF
TGTGCCAGCAGCCCAAGACTAGCGGGGGGGCAGGATACGCAGTATTTT
>TRBV29-1|TRBJ2-3|TRBD2
CSVEGSDSGSLADTQYF
TGCAGCGTTGAAGGATCGGATAGCGGGAGTCTAGCAGATACGCAGTATTTT